The 3 T cell receptor beta chains in this list originate from one sample, sequenced in a study of beta chain features in type 1 diabetes. The investigators reverse transcribed all of the isolated RNA, so they sequenced expressed TCRB transcripts. Sequencing used immunoSEQ multiplex PCR; TCRdb keeps in-frame clones, though not all of them. The profile shows around 350,000 clones, around an eighth of them singletons. Sequenced sample: naive CD4+ T cells from blood. Receptor source: a man younger than 30 in good health.

This chain connects TRBV30 to TRBJ1-1, with D tentatively TRBD1 (5 bases). Germline CDR1 and CDR2: GTSNPN and SVGIG (reference sequence). CDR3 length equals 14 residues. V was pared by 2 bases and J by 2 bases, with 12 bases between. CDR3 sequence (DNA): TGTGCCTGGAGTCTGATGACAGTTAACACTGAAGCTTTCTTT. Its protein product is CAWSLMTVNTEAFF.

V gene TRBV7-2 combines with J gene TRBJ2-7, with 7 bases aligning to TRBD1. J was trimmed by 9 bases and V by 6 bases; bases with no gene match: 20. CDR1 and CDR2 from the germline V gene are SGHTA and FQGNSA. The CDR3 length is 16 residues. The DNA for the CDR3 is TGTGCCAGCAGGTTTACAGGGGTATCTACGAGTTCGGGGCAGTACTTC. It codes for CASRFTGVSTSSGQYF. Together with reference TRBV7-2 and TRBJ2-7, the CDR3 gives the full variable domain: GAGVSQSPSNKVTEKGKDVELRCDPISGHTALYWYRQSLGQGLEFLIYFQGNSAPDKSGLPSDRFSAERTGGSVSTLTIQRTQQEDSAVYLCASRFTGVSTSSGQYFGPGTRLTVT.

There are a few counts of this clone. In DNA form, the CDR3 reads TGTGCCAGCAGCTTTCCGGGACTCCGGGTATCCGGCTACACCTTC. It codes for CASSFPGLRVSGYTF. J is TRBJ1-2 and V is TRBV5-4; tentative D call: TRBD1 (5 bases). The CDR3 covers 15 residues. The V gene's germline CDR1 is SGHNT and CDR2 YYREEE (reference sequence). V was shortened by 2 bases and J by 8 bases, with 19 bases between the two germline ends.